The present T cell receptor (beta chain) was sequenced within a study of CD8 T cells in ankylosing spondylitis. Overall study findings and caveats: A motif of several highly homologous TCR beta variants was seen as apparently characteristic of ankylosing spondylitis blood. Clones tied to disease were said to be significantly enriched in matched ankylosing spondylitis synovial fluid.

As the method for making TCR beta libraries, quantitative 5'-RACE with molecular barcodes was used. TCRdb reprocessed the 5' RACE reads with MiXCR, giving one entry per CDR3 protein. The table lists 200,000 to 250,000 distinct CDR3 sequences, 25% to 30% of them singletons. Trimming cost V 4 bases and J 5 bases; bases outside gene matches: 13. This CDR3 is 16 amino acids long. Germline CDR1 SGHKS, CDR2 YYEKEE (reference sequence). To note about this clonotype: Its specificity is not known.

The clonotype originates from a male donor with ankylosing spondylitis or in good health (not recorded which). Sequencing used blood, either unsorted or a sorted T cell fraction (not recorded which). The chain carries TRBV5-5 and TRBJ2-5; TRBD2 agrees at 8 bases. The CDR3 nucleotides read TGTGCCAGCAGCCTTATAGCGGGGACGGGGTCGGAGACCCAGTACTTC. Translation: CASSLIAGTGSETQYF. The whole variable domain, filled in from reference TRBV5-5 and TRBJ2-5, reads DAGVTQSPTHLIKTRGQQVTLRCSPISGHKSVSWYQQVLGQGPQFIFQYYEKEERGRGNFPDRFSARQFPNYSSELNVNALLLGDSALYLCASSLIAGTGSETQYFGPGTRLLVL.